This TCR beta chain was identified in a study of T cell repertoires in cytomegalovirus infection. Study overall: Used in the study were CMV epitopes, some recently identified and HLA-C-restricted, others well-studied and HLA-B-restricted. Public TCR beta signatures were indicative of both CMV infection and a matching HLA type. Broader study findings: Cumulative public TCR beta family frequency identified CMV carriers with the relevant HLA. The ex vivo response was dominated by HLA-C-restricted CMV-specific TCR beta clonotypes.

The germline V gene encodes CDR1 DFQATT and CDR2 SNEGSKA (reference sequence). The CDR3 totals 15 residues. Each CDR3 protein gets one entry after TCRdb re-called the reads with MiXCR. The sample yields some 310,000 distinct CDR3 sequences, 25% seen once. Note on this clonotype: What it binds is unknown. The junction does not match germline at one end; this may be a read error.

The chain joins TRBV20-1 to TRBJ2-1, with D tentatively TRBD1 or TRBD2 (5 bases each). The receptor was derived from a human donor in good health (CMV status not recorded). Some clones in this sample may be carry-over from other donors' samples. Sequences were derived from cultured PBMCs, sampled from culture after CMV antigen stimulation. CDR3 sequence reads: CSARGLFWGDNEQFF. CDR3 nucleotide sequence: TGCAGTGCCAGAGGACTTTTTTGGGGCGACAATGAGCAGTTCTTC.